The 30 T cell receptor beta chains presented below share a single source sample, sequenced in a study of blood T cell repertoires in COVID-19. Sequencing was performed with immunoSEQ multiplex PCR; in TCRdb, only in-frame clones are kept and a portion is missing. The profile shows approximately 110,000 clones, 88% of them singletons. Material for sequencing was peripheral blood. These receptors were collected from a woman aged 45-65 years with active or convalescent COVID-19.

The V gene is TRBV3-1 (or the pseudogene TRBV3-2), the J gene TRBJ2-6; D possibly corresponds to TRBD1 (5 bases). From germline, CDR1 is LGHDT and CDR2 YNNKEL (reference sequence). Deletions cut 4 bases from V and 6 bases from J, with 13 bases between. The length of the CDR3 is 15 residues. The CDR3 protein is CASSLGHGTANVLTF. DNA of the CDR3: TGTGCCAGCAGCCTCGGACACGGCACGGCCAACGTCCTGACTTTC.

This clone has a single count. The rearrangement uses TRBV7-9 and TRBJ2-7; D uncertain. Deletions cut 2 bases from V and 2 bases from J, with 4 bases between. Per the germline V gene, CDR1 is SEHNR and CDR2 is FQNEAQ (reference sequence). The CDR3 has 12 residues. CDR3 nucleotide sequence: TGTGCCAGCAGCTTATCAACCTACGAGCAGTACTTC. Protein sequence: CASSLSTYEQYF.

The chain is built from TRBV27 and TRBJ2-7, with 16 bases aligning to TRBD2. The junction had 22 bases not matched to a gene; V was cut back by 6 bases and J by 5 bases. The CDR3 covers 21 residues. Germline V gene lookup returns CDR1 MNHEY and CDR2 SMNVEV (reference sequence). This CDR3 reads CASSIKGRAGLAGGPLDEQYF. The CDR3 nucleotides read TGTGCCAGCAGCATAAAGGGCCGGGCGGGACTAGCGGGAGGGCCACTCGACGAGCAGTACTTC.

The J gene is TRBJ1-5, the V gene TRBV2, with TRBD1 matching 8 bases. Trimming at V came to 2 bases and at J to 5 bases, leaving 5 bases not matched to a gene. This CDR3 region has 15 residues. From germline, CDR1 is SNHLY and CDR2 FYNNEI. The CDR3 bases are TGTGCCAGCAGTGAACGGCGGACAGGGTATCAGCCCCAGCATTTT. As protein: CASSERRTGYQPQHF.

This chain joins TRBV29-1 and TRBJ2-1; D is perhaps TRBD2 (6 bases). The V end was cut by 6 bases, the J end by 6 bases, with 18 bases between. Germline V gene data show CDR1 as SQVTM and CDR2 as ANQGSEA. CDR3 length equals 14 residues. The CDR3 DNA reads TGCAGCGTAACCCGGGACTCCGTAGGCAATGAGCAGTTCTTC. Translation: CSVTRDSVGNEQFF.

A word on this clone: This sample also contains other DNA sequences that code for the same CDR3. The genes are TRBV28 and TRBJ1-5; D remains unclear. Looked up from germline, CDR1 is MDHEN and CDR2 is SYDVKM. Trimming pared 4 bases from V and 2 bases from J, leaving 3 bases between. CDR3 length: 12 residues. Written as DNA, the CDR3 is TGTGCCAGCAGTTCCGGCAATCAGCCCCAGCATTTT. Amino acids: CASSSGNQPQHF.

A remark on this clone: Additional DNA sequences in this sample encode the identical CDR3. DNA for the CDR3: TGTGCCAGCAGCCTCTCCGGAGCGAACACTGAAGCTTTCTTT. Protein product: CASSLSGANTEAFF. The chain couples TRBV7-9 to TRBJ1-1; unclear D gene. Per the germline V gene, CDR1 is SEHNR and CDR2 is FQNEAQ (reference sequence). The V and J ends lost 5 bases and 1 base respectively, with 11 bases between them. The CDR3 consists of 14 residues.

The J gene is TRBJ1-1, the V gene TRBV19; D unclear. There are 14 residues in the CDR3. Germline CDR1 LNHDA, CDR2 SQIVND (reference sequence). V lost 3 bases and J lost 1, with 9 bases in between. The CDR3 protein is CASSIATRNTEAFF. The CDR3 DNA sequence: TGTGCCAGTAGTATCGCTACCCGGAACACTGAAGCTTTCTTT.

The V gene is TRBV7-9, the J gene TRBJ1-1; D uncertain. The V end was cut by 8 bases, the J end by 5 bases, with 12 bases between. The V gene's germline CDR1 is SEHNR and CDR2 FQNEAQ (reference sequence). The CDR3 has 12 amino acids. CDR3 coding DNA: TGTGCCAGCTCGAGGTTTGGAACTGAAGCTTTCTTT. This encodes CASSRFGTEAFF.

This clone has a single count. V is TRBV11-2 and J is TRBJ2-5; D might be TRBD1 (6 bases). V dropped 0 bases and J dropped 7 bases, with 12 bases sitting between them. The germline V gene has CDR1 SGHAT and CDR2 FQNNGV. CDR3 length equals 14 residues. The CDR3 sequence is CASSLDSATGTQYF. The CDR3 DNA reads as TGTGCCAGCAGCTTAGATTCCGCGACAGGGACCCAGTACTTC. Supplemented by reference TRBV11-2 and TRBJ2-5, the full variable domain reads EAGVAQSPRYKIIEKRQSVAFWCNPISGHATLYWYQQILGQGPKLLIQFQNNGVVDDSQLPKDRFSAERLKGVDSTLKIQPAKLEDSAVYLCASSLDSATGTQYFGPGTRLLVL.

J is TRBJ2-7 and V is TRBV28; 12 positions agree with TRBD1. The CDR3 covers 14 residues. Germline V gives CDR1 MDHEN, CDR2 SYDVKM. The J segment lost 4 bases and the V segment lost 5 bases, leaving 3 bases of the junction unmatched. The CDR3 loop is CASSRDRGRYEQYF. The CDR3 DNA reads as TGTGCCAGCAGTCGGGACAGGGGGCGATACGAGCAGTACTTC.

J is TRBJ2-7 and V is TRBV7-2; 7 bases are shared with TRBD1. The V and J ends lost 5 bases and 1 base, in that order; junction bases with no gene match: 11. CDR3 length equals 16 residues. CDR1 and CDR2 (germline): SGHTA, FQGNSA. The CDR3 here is CASSPQTGISSYEQYF. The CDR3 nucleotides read TGTGCCAGCAGCCCCCAGACAGGGATCTCTTCCTACGAGCAGTACTTC.

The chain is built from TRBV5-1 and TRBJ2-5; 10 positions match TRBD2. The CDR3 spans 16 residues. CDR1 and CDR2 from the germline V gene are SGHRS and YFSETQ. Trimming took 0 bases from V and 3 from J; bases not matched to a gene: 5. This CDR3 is CASSLGTTSGKETQYF. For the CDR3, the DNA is TGCGCCAGCAGCTTGGGAACTACTAGCGGGAAAGAGACCCAGTACTTC.

The CDR3 loop reads CSASTGYTYNEQFF. The CDR3 bases are TGCAGTGCTAGTACAGGGTATACGTACAATGAGCAGTTCTTC. J is TRBJ2-1 and V is TRBV20-1, with TRBD1 as a possible D gene (6 bases). V was shortened by 3 bases and J by 4 bases, with 13 bases between the two germline ends. Germline CDR1 is DFQATT and CDR2 is SNEGSKA (reference sequence). The CDR3 totals 14 residues.

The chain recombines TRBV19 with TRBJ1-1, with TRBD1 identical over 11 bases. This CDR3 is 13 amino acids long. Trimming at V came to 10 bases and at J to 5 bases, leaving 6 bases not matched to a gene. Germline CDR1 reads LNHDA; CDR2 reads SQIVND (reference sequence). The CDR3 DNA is TGTGCCACCGCGGGACAGGGGGGAACTGAAGCTTTCTTT. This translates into CATAGQGGTEAFF. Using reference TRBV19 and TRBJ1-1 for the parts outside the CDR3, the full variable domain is DGGITQSPKYLFRKEGQNVTLSCEQNLNHDAMYWYRQDPGQGLRLIYYSQIVNDFQKGDIAEGYSVSREKKESFPLTVTSAQKNPTAFYLCATAGQGGTEAFFGQGTRLTVV.

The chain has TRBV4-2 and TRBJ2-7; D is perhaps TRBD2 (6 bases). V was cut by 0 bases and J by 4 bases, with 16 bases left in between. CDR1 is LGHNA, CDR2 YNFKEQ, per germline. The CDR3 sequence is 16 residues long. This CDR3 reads CASSQEQAGSIYEQYF. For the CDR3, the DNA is TGTGCCAGCAGCCAAGAACAGGCCGGGAGTATTTACGAGCAGTACTTC.

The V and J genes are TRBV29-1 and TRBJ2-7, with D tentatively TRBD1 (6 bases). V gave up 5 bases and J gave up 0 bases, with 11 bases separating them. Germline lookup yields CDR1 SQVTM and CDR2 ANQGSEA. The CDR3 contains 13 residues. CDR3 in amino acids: CSVPQTGSYEQYF. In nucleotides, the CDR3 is TGCAGCGTTCCCCAGACAGGCTCCTACGAGCAGTACTTC.

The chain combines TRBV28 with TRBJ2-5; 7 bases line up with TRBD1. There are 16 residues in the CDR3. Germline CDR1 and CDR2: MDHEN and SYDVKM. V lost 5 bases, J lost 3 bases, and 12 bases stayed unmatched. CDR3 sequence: CASSQTPGTAEETQYF. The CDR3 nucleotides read TGTGCCAGCAGTCAAACCCCCGGGACAGCCGAAGAGACCCAGTACTTC.

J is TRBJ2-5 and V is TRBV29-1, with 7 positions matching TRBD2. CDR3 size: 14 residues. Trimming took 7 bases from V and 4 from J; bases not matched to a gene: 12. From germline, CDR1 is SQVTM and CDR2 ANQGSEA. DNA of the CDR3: TGCAGCGCGGCTAGCGGTAGTAGGAGAGAGACCCAGTACTTC. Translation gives CSAASGSRRETQYF.

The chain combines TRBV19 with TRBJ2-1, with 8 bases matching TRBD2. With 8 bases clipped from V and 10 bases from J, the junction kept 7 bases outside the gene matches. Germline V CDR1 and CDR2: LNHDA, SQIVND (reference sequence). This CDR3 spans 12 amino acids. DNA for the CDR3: TGTGCCAGTGGAGCGGGAGAATGGGAGCAGTTCTTC. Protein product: CASGAGEWEQFF. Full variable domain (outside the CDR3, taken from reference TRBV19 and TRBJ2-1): DGGITQSPKYLFRKEGQNVTLSCEQNLNHDAMYWYRQDPGQGLRLIYYSQIVNDFQKGDIAEGYSVSREKKESFPLTVTSAQKNPTAFYLCASGAGEWEQFFGPGTRLTVL.

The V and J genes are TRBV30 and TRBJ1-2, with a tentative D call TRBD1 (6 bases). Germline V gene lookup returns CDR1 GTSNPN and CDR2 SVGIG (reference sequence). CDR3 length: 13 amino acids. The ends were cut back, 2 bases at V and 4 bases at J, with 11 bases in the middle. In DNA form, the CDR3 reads TGTGCCTGGAGTAGACAGGAGCTCTATGGCTACACCTTC. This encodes CAWSRQELYGYTF.

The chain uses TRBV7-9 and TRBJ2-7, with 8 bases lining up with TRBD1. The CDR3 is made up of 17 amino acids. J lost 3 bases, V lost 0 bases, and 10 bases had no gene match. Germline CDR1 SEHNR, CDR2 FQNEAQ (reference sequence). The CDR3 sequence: CASSLAVGRGLGYEQYF. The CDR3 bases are TGTGCCAGCAGCTTAGCGGTTGGCAGGGGGCTTGGCTACGAGCAGTACTTC. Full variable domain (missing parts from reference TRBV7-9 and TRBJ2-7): DTGVSQNPRHKITKRGQNVTFRCDPISEHNRLYWYRQTLGQGPEFLTYFQNEAQLEKSRLLSDRFSAERPKGSFSTLEIQRTEQGDSAMYLCASSLAVGRGLGYEQYFGPGTRLTVT.

CDR3 DNA sequence: TGTGCCAGCAGGCGTGAGGCCAAAACGGGACACGGGAACTTCCACGAAAGCTCCTACAATGAGCAGTTCTTC. Its translation: CASRREAKTGHGNFHESSYNEQFF. The V gene is TRBV6-9, the J gene TRBJ2-1, with D possibly TRBD1 on 6 matching bases. V was clipped by 6 bases and J by 0 bases, with 39 bases between them. The CDR3 loop spans 24 amino acids. Germline assignment: CDR1 MNHGY and CDR2 SVAAGI.

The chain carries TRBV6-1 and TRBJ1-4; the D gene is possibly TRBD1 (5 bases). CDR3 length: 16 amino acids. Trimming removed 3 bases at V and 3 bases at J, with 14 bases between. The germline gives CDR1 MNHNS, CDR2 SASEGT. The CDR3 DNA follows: TGTGCCAGCAGTGACAGTCGGGGGGGTGCTAATGAAAAACTGTTTTTT. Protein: CASSDSRGGANEKLFF.

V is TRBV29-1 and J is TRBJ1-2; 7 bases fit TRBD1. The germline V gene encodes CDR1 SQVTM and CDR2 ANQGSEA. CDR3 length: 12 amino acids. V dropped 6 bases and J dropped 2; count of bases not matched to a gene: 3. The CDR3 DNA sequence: TGCAGCGTCGTACAGGGGAACTATGGCTACACCTTC. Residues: CSVVQGNYGYTF.

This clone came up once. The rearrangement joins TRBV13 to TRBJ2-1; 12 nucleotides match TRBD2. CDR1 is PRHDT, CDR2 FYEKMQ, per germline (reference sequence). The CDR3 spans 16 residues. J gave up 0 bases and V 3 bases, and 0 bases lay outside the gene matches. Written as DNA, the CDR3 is TGTGCCAGCAGCTTGGGACTAGCGGGCTCCTACAATGAGCAGTTCTTC. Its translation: CASSLGLAGSYNEQFF. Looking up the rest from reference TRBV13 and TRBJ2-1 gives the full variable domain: AAGVIQSPRHLIKEKRETATLKCYPIPRHDTVYWYQQGPGQDPQFLISFYEKMQSDKGSIPDRFSAQQFSDYHSELNMSSLELGDSALYFCASSLGLAGSYNEQFFGPGTRLTVL.

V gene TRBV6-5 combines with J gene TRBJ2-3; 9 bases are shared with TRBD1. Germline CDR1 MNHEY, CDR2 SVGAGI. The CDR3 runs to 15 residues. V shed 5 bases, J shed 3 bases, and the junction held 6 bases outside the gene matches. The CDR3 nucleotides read TGTGCCAGCAGTCTAGACAGGGGGGGAACAGATACGCAGTATTTT. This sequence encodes CASSLDRGGTDTQYF.

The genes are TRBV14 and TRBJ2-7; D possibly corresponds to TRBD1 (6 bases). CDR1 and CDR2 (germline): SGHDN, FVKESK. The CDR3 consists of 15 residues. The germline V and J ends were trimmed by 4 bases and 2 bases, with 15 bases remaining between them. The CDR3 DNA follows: TGTGCCAGCAGCCTGCCGGGACACCAAACCTACGAGCAGTACTTC. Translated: CASSLPGHQTYEQYF.

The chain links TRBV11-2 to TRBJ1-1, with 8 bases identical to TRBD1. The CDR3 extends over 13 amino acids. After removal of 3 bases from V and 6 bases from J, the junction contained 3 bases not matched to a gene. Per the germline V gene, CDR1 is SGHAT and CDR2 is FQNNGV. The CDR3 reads CASSFDRGAEAFF. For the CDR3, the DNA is TGTGCCAGCAGCTTTGACAGGGGAGCTGAAGCTTTCTTT.

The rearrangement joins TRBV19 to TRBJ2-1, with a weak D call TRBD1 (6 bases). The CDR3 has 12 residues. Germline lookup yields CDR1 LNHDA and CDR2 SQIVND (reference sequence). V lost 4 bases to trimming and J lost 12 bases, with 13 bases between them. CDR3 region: CASSNVQGGQFF. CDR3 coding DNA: TGTGCCAGTAGTAACGTACAGGGTGGGCAGTTCTTC.